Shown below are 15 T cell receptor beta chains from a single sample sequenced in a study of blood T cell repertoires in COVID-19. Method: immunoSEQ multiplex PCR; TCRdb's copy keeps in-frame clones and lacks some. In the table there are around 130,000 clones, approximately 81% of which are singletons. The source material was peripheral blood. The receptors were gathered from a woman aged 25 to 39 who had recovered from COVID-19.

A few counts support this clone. The CDR3 DNA is TGTGCCAGCAGCCCGACACCAACCTTCTACGAGCAGTACTTC. Translation: CASSPTPTFYEQYF. This chain uses TRBV3-1 (or the pseudogene TRBV3-2) with TRBJ2-7; D not resolved. Trimming took 4 bases from V and 3 from J, leaving 13 bases between them. The CDR3 has 14 residues. Germline CDR1 is LGHDT and CDR2 is YNNKEL (reference sequence).

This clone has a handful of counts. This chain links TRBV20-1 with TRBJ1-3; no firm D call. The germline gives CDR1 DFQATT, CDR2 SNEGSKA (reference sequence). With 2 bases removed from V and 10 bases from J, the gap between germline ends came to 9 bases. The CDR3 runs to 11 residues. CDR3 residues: CSARFGGTIYF. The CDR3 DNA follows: TGCAGTGCTAGATTCGGCGGGACCATATATTTT.

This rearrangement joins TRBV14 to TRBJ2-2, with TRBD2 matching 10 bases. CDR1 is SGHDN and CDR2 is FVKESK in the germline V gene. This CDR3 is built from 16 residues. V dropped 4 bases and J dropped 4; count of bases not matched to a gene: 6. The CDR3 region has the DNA TGTGCCAGCAGCCTACTAGCGGGATCGGTCACCGGGGAGCTGTTTTTT. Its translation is CASSLLAGSVTGELFF.

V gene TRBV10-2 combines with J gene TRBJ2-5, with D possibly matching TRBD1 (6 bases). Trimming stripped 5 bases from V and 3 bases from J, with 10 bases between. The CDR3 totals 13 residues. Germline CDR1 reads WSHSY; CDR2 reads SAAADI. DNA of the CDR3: TGCGCCAGCAGTTCTCAGGGGAAAGAGACCCAGTACTTC. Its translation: CASSSQGKETQYF.

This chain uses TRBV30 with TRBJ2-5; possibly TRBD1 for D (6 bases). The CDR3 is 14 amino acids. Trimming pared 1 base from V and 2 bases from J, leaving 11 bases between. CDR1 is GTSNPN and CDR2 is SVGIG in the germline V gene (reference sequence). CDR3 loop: CAWSGGPQQETQYF. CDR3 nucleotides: TGTGCCTGGAGTGGGGGGCCCCAACAAGAGACCCAGTACTTC.

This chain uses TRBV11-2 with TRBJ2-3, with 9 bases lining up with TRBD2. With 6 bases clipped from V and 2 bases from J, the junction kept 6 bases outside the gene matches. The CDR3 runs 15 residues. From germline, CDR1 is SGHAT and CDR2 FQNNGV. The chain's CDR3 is CASRPGTSHTDTQYF. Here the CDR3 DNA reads TGTGCCAGCAGACCCGGGACTAGCCACACAGATACGCAGTATTTT.

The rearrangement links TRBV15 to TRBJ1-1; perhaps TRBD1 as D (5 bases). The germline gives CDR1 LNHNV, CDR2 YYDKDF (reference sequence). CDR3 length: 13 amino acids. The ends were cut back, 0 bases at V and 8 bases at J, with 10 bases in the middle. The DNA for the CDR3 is TGTGCCACCAGCAGAGATAAGCGGGGGGAAGCTTTCTTT. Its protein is CATSRDKRGEAFF. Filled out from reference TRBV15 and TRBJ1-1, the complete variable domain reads DAMVIQNPRYQVTQFGKPVTLSCSQTLNHNVMYWYQQKSSQAPKLLFHYYDKDFNNEADTPDNFQSRRPNTSFCFLDIRSPGLGDTAMYLCATSRDKRGEAFFGQGTRLTVV.

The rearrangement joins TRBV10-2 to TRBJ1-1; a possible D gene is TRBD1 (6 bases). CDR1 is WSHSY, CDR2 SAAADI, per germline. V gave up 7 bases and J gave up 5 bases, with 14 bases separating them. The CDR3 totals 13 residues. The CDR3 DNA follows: TGCGCCAGCACCCAGGGGTATGGTACTGAAGCTTTCTTT. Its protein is CASTQGYGTEAFF.

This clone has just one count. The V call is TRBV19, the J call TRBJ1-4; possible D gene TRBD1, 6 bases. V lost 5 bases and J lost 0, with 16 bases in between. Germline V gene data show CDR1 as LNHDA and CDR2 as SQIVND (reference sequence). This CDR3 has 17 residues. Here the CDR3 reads CASSLAGTSATNEKLFF. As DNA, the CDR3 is TGTGCCAGTAGTCTAGCCGGGACATCCGCAACTAATGAAAAACTGTTTTTT.

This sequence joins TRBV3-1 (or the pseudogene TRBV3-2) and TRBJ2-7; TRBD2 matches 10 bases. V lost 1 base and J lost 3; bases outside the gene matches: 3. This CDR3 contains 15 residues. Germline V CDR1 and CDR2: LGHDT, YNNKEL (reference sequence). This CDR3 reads CASSQGLAGFYEQYF. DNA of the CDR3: TGTGCCAGCAGCCAAGGACTAGCGGGTTTCTACGAGCAGTACTTC.

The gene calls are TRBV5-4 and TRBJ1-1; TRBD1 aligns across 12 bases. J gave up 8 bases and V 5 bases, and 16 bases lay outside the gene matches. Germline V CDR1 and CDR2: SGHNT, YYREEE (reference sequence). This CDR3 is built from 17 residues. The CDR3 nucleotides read TGTGCCAGCAGGGAATCCGGGACAGGGGGCTCGGGGCGAGAAGCTTTCTTT. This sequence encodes CASRESGTGGSGREAFF. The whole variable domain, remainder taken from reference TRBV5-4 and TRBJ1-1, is ETGVTQSPTHLIKTRGQQVTLRCSSQSGHNTVSWYQQALGQGPQFIFQYYREEENGRGNFPPRFSGLQFPNYSSELNVNALELDDSALYLCASRESGTGGSGREAFFGQGTRLTVV.

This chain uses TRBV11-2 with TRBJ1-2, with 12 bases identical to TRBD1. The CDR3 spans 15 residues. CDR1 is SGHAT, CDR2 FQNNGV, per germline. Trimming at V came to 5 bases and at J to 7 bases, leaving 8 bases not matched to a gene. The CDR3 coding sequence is TGTGCCAGCAGCATACCGGGACAGGGGGCTGGTGGCTACACCTTC. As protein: CASSIPGQGAGGYTF.

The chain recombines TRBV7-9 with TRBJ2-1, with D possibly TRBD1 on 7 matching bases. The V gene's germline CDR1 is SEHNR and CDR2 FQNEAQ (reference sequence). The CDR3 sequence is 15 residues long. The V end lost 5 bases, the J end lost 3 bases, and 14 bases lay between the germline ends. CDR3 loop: CASSQWQGGYNEQFF. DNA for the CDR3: TGTGCCAGCAGCCAATGGCAGGGGGGCTACAATGAGCAGTTCTTC.

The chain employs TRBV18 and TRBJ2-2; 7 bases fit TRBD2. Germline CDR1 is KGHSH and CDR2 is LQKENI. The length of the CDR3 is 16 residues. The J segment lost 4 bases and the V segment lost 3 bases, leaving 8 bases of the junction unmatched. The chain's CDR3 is CASSPSLTGGTGELFF. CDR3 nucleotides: TGTGCCAGCTCACCTTCTTTGACGGGAGGCACCGGGGAGCTGTTTTTT.

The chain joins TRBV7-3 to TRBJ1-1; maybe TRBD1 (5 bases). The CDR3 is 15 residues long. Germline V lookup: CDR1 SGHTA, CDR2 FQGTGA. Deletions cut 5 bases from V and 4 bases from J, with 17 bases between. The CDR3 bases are TGTGCCAGCAGCGAGTTCAGGGCCCAGGGCACTGAAGCTTTCTTT. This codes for CASSEFRAQGTEAFF.